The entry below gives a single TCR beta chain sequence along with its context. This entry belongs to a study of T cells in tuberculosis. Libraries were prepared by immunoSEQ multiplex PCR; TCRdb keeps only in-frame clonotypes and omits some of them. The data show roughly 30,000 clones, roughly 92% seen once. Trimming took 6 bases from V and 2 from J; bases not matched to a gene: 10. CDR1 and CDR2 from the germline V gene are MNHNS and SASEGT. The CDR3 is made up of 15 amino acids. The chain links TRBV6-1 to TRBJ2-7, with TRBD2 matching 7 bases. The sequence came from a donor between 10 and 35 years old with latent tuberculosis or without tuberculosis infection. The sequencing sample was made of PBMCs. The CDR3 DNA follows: TGTGCCAGCAGGCCGGGGGGTGGAGCCACCTACGAGCAGTACTTC. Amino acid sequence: CASRPGGGATYEQYF.